This TCR beta chain was identified in a study of human T cells and chemical hapten exposure. TCRdb independently ran MiXCR on the RACE reads; one entry per CDR3 protein. The sample has around 340,000 distinct CDR3 sequences, under 8% seen once. Germline CDR1 is MNHEY and CDR2 is SMNVEV (reference sequence). CDR3 length equals 14 residues. V lost 4 bases to trimming and J lost 3 bases, with 13 bases between them. Stated time point: patch test 1, 2 weeks after DPC sensitization. Specified treatment: therapeutic diphenylcyclopropenone sensitization with weekly scalp DPC. This rearrangement joins TRBV27 to TRBJ2-7; D unclear. The receptor comes from a young woman with alopecia areata. Some clones in this sample may be carry-over from other donors' samples. Material: whole blood, obtained in connection with sensitization to the hapten diphenylcyclopropenone (DPC). The CDR3 protein is CASSSPAEVYEQYF. The DNA for the CDR3 is TGTGCCAGCAGTTCCCCCGCAGAAGTCTACGAGCAGTACTTC.